This T cell receptor beta chain derives from a study of T cell changes during pregnancy in multiple sclerosis. Clones were sequenced by immunoSEQ multiplex PCR, and TCRdb holds only the in-frame ones, with some missing. The sample lists 65,000 to 85,000 clones, 85% to 95% occurring once. The CDR3 covers 15 residues. Germline V gene sequence: CDR1 LNHDA, CDR2 SQIVND (reference sequence). Trimming shortened V by 5 bases and J by 4 bases, and 16 bases separated the two germline ends. The TCR sequence derives from a female donor with multiple sclerosis, enrolled in a pregnancy study. V gene TRBV19 combines with J gene TRBJ2-3; tentative D call: TRBD2 (6 bases). The sequenced sample was CD4+ T cells from peripheral blood mononuclear cells, obtained before pregnancy. The CDR3 is CASSESGLRADTQYF. The CDR3 coding sequence is TGTGCCAGTAGTGAATCGGGACTCCGGGCAGATACGCAGTATTTT. The complete variable domain, with remaining parts taken from reference TRBV19 and TRBJ2-3, reads DGGITQSPKYLFRKEGQNVTLSCEQNLNHDAMYWYRQDPGQGLRLIYYSQIVNDFQKGDIAEGYSVSREKKESFPLTVTSAQKNPTAFYLCASSESGLRADTQYFGPGTRLTVL.